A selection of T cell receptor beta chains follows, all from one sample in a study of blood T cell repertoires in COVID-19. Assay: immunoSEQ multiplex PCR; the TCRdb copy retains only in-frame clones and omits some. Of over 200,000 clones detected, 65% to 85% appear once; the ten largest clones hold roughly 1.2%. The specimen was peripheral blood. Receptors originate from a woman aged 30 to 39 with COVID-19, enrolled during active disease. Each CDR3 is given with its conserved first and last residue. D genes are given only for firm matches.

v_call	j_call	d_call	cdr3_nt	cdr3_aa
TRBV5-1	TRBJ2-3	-	TGCGCCAGCAGCATAGGCACAGATACGCAGTATTTT	CASSIGTDTQYF
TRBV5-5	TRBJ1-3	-	TGTGCCAGCAGGGAACAGGGTGTATCAGGAAACACCATATATTTT	CASREQGVSGNTIYF
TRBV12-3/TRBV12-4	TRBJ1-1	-	TGTGCCAGCAGCCCCAGTCGCACTGAAGCTTTCTTT	CASSPSRTEAFF
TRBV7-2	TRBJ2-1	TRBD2	TGTGCCAGCAGCTTAGGGTCTAGCGGGAGGCGCAATGAGCAGTTCTTC	CASSLGSSGRRNEQFF
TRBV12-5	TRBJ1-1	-	TGTGCTAGTGGTTTGGTACTGTCTCACACTGAAGCTTTCTTT	CASGLVLSHTEAFF
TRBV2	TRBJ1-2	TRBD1	TGTGCCAGCAGCCTCGAGACAGGGTACTATGGCTACACCTTC	CASSLETGYYGYTF
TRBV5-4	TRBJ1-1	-	TGTGCCAGCAGCTTGGAGAGCACTGAAGCTTTCTTT	CASSLESTEAFF
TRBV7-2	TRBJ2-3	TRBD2	TGTGCCAGCAGCTTATTTGGCCTAGCGGGGGGGCCCTCAGATACGCAGTATTTT	CASSLFGLAGGPSDTQYF
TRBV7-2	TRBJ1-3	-	TGTGCCAGCAAACCTACACCGCAGGGAGGCGGAAACACCATATATTTT	CASKPTPQGGGNTIYF
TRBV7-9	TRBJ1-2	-	TGTGCCAGCAGCCCCCCGAGCACTAGTAACTATGGCTACACCTTC	CASSPPSTSNYGYTF
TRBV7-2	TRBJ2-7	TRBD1	TGTGCCAGCAGTTTCGACAGGGATACCTACGAGCAGTACTTC	CASSFDRDTYEQYF